This TCR beta chain was sequenced for a study of blood T cell repertoires in COVID-19. Study summary: Sources were T cells, B-cell-depleted T cells, or PBMCs; the material itself was cDNA or gDNA.

Authors' data handling: Reference gene primer amplification gave nucleated cell count estimates. Libraries were prepared by immunoSEQ multiplex PCR; TCRdb keeps only in-frame clonotypes and omits some of them. V, J and clone size were drawn from that table, and D and trimming were deduced from the DNA. The table records fewer than 300,000 clones, 80% to 95% of them present only once. The table lists this clone with a few counts. The participants were between about 18 and 95 years old and came from roughly 25 US areas. Participants reported their clinical history, and cohort assignment relied on those reports. Germline CDR1 is MNHEY and CDR2 is SVGAGI. Trimming took 0 bases from V and 6 from J, leaving 12 bases between them. The length of the CDR3 is 15 residues.

This sequence originates from a woman between 25 and 40 years old who had recovered from COVID-19. The specimen was PBMCs or T cells enriched from blood (not recorded which). The chain has TRBV6-5 and TRBJ2-1; D possibly corresponds to TRBD1 (7 bases). Here the CDR3 reads CASSYSEGAGNEQFF. The CDR3 DNA sequence: TGTGCCAGCAGTTACTCGGAGGGGGCGGGCAATGAGCAGTTCTTC.